This is a list of T cell receptor beta chains from one sample in a study of T cells in Graves' hyperthyroidism and ophthalmopathy. TCRdb re-analysed the multiplex PCR reads in MiXCR, keeping a single row per CDR3 protein. The sample yields about 400,000 distinct CDR3 sequences, about 15% seen once. The sequenced material came from blood. Receptor source: a woman younger than 30 with Graves' hyperthyroidism that later progressed to Graves' ophthalmopathy. The CDR3 runs from the conserved cysteine through the conserved F or W. D genes are given only for firm matches. Clone size, where shown, is once, few, many, or a class for clones that have expanded.

v_call: TRBV20-1
clone_size: few
d_call: TRBD2
j_call: TRBJ2-2
cdr3_nt: TGCAGTGCCCAGACTAGCGGGAGGGCCGGGACCGGGGAGCTGTTTTTT
cdr3_aa: CSAQTSGRAGTGELFF

v_call: TRBV7-6
clone_size: few
d_call: -
j_call: TRBJ2-7
cdr3_nt: TGTGCCAGCAGCTTCGGGGAATCTTACGAGCAGTACTTC
cdr3_aa: CASSFGESYEQYF

v_call: TRBV5-1
clone_size: many
d_call: TRBD1
j_call: TRBJ2-3
cdr3_nt: TGCGCCAGCAGCCCAGGGACAGGATGGACAGATACGCAGTATTTT
cdr3_aa: CASSPGTGWTDTQYF

v_call: TRBV6-2/TRBV6-3
clone_size: -
d_call: -
j_call: TRBJ1-6
cdr3_nt: TGTGCCAGCAGTTACAGTCCCCCGGAATATAATTCACCCCTCCACTTT
cdr3_aa: CASSYSPPEYNSPLHF

v_call: TRBV7-2
clone_size: many
d_call: -
j_call: TRBJ2-7
cdr3_nt: TGTGCCAGCAGCTTATTTCTCGGTGGGCGCAAGGTTTACGAGCAGTACTTC
cdr3_aa: CASSLFLGGRKVYEQYF

v_call: TRBV7-9
clone_size: many
d_call: TRBD1
j_call: TRBJ1-1
cdr3_nt: TGTGCCAGCAGGGGGACAGGGAAGAGCACTGAAGCTTTCTTT
cdr3_aa: CASRGTGKSTEAFF

v_call: TRBV20-1
clone_size: -
d_call: TRBD1
j_call: TRBJ1-2
cdr3_nt: TGCAGTGCCACCGGGACAGGGTCGGATGGCTACACCTTC
cdr3_aa: CSATGTGSDGYTF

v_call: TRBV24-1
clone_size: many
d_call: -
j_call: TRBJ2-3
cdr3_nt: TGTGCCACCAGTCCTATAGACGGGACCACAGATACGCAGTATTTT
cdr3_aa: CATSPIDGTTDTQYF

v_call: TRBV6-1
clone_size: -
d_call: -
j_call: TRBJ1-6
cdr3_nt: TGTGCCAGCAGAGAGGCATTGGGGAATTCATCCCTCCACTTT
cdr3_aa: CASREALGNSSLHF

v_call: TRBV6-2/TRBV6-3
clone_size: many
d_call: TRBD1
j_call: TRBJ2-7
cdr3_nt: TGTGCCAGCAGTTACGAGGGGGCGCTCACCTACGAGCAGTACTTC
cdr3_aa: CASSYEGALTYEQYF

v_call: TRBV7-2
clone_size: -
d_call: TRBD1
j_call: TRBJ1-6
cdr3_nt: TGTGCCAGCAGCTTGGGGACAGCTGTTAATTCACCCCTCCACTTT
cdr3_aa: CASSLGTAVNSPLHF

v_call: TRBV30
clone_size: -
d_call: -
j_call: TRBJ1-4
cdr3_nt: TGTGCCTGGGACGCCGGGTTGGGGAATGAAAAACTGTTTTTT
cdr3_aa: CAWDAGLGNEKLFF

v_call: TRBV19
clone_size: -
d_call: -
j_call: TRBJ2-7
cdr3_nt: TGTGCCACCGCGCAAAGCTCCTACGAGCAGTACTTC
cdr3_aa: CATAQSSYEQYF

v_call: TRBV20-1
clone_size: -
d_call: TRBD2
j_call: TRBJ2-7
cdr3_nt: TGCAGTGCTTTCGACTTAGCGGGAGGGCCGAGAGAGCAGTACTTC
cdr3_aa: CSAFDLAGGPREQYF

v_call: TRBV27
clone_size: -
d_call: -
j_call: TRBJ1-1
cdr3_nt: TGTGCCAGCAGTCGGCATCCATCGAACACTGAAGCTTTCTTT
cdr3_aa: CASSRHPSNTEAFF

v_call: TRBV27
clone_size: many
d_call: -
j_call: TRBJ2-1
cdr3_nt: TGTGCCAGCAGTTTATTAGCGGAGAGCTCCTACAATGAGCAGTTCTTC
cdr3_aa: CASSLLAESSYNEQFF

v_call: TRBV7-8
clone_size: many
d_call: -
j_call: TRBJ1-4
cdr3_nt: TGTGCCAGCAGCGTCAGGGGAGGTAATGAAAAACTGTTTTTT
cdr3_aa: CASSVRGGNEKLFF

v_call: TRBV6-5
clone_size: few
d_call: TRBD1
j_call: TRBJ1-5
cdr3_nt: TGTGCCAGCAGTTACCCTACCGAGGACAGGGTTACGGGCAATCAGCCCCAGCATTTT
cdr3_aa: CASSYPTEDRVTGNQPQHF

v_call: TRBV30
clone_size: many
d_call: TRBD2
j_call: TRBJ2-1
cdr3_nt: TGTGCCTGTAGCTTAGCGGGTCTCCGGTCCTACAATGAGCAGTTCTTC
cdr3_aa: CACSLAGLRSYNEQFF

v_call: TRBV20-1
clone_size: -
d_call: TRBD2
j_call: TRBJ2-3
cdr3_nt: TGCAGTGCTCTGACTAGCGGGAGGGAGATACGTACAGATACGCAGTATTTT
cdr3_aa: CSALTSGREIRTDTQYF

v_call: TRBV14
clone_size: few
d_call: -
j_call: TRBJ2-7
cdr3_nt: TGTGCCAGCAGCCAAGTAACAGGGACATCGTACGAGCAGTACTTC
cdr3_aa: CASSQVTGTSYEQYF

v_call: TRBV19
clone_size: -
d_call: TRBD1
j_call: TRBJ2-7
cdr3_nt: TGTGCCAGTAGTCTAAACTCGGACAGGGGTCAGTACGAGCAGTACTTC
cdr3_aa: CASSLNSDRGQYEQYF

v_call: TRBV28
clone_size: many
d_call: TRBD2
j_call: TRBJ2-3
cdr3_nt: TGTGCCAGCAGGTGGGCGGGAGGCCTCACAGATACGCAGTATTTT
cdr3_aa: CASRWAGGLTDTQYF

v_call: TRBV3-1
clone_size: few
d_call: -
j_call: TRBJ2-3
cdr3_nt: TGTGCCAGCAGCCCAAGACCGGTATGGCGGGCCCCAGGCACAGATACGCAGTATTTT
cdr3_aa: CASSPRPVWRAPGTDTQYF

v_call: TRBV4-1
clone_size: -
d_call: TRBD2
j_call: TRBJ2-7
cdr3_nt: TGCGCCAGCAGCCAATTAGGACTAGCGGTGTACGAGCAGTACTTC
cdr3_aa: CASSQLGLAVYEQYF

v_call: TRBV20-1
clone_size: -
d_call: -
j_call: TRBJ2-6
cdr3_nt: TGCAGTGCTAGGGGGGACGGAGGGGCCAACGTCCTGACTTTC
cdr3_aa: CSARGDGGANVLTF

v_call: TRBV28
clone_size: many
d_call: TRBD1
j_call: TRBJ1-4
cdr3_nt: TGTGCCAGCAGTTTCCGGGACAGGGGTAATGAAAAACTGTTTTTT
cdr3_aa: CASSFRDRGNEKLFF

v_call: TRBV7-2
clone_size: many
d_call: TRBD2
j_call: TRBJ2-5
cdr3_nt: TGTGCCAGCAGCTTCCAGGGAGGGGAGACCCAGTACTTC
cdr3_aa: CASSFQGGETQYF

v_call: TRBV27
clone_size: few
d_call: TRBD2
j_call: TRBJ2-7
cdr3_nt: TGTGCCAGCAGTGCCACCGGGACTAGCTACGAGCAGTACTTC
cdr3_aa: CASSATGTSYEQYF

v_call: TRBV16
clone_size: few
d_call: TRBD1
j_call: TRBJ2-3
cdr3_nt: TGTGCCAGCAGCCAAATCGCGACAGGGGGCAAAGATACGCAGTATTTT
cdr3_aa: CASSQIATGGKDTQYF

v_call: TRBV18
clone_size: many
d_call: TRBD1
j_call: TRBJ1-4
cdr3_nt: TGTGCCAGCTCACCGACAGGGGGCCGGGAAAAACTGTTTTTT
cdr3_aa: CASSPTGGREKLFF

v_call: TRBV3-2
clone_size: -
d_call: -
j_call: TRBJ2-1
cdr3_nt: TGTGCCAGCAGCCAAGACTGCCCTACTAGGTGGTGTGGGCCATATGAGCAGTTCTTC
cdr3_aa: CASSQDCPTRWCGPYEQFF

v_call: TRBV11-1
clone_size: once
d_call: TRBD1
j_call: TRBJ2-5
cdr3_nt: TGTGCCAGCAGCCCTGGGACAGGGGTCTACGAGACCCAGTACTTC
cdr3_aa: CASSPGTGVYETQYF

v_call: TRBV4-1
clone_size: few
d_call: TRBD2
j_call: TRBJ2-3
cdr3_nt: TGCGCCAGCAGAGGACTAGCAGTCACAGATACGCAGTATTTT
cdr3_aa: CASRGLAVTDTQYF

v_call: TRBV27
clone_size: many
d_call: TRBD1
j_call: TRBJ2-3
cdr3_nt: TGTGCCAGCAGTTTAGACAGGGATACAGATACGCAGTATTTT
cdr3_aa: CASSLDRDTDTQYF

v_call: TRBV15
clone_size: many
d_call: TRBD2
j_call: TRBJ2-3
cdr3_nt: TGTGCCACCAGCAGGGAGCGGGGCCAACCAGATACGCAGTATTTT
cdr3_aa: CATSRERGQPDTQYF

v_call: TRBV28
clone_size: many
d_call: TRBD1
j_call: TRBJ1-1
cdr3_nt: TGTGCCACCATGACAGGGGGCGCTGAAGCTTTCTTT
cdr3_aa: CATMTGGAEAFF

v_call: TRBV11-2
clone_size: many
d_call: TRBD1
j_call: TRBJ1-5
cdr3_nt: TGTGCCAGCAGCTTGAACGACAGGGGGACCCAGCATTTT
cdr3_aa: CASSLNDRGTQHF

v_call: TRBV19
clone_size: few
d_call: -
j_call: TRBJ2-6
cdr3_nt: TGTGCCAGTAGTATAGGAAGGGGCCGCTACGCCGGGGCCAACGTCCTGACTTTC
cdr3_aa: CASSIGRGRYAGANVLTF

v_call: TRBV7-9
clone_size: -
d_call: TRBD2
j_call: TRBJ2-5
cdr3_nt: TGTGCCAGCAGCTTAGGGCTAGCGGACCCCCAAGAGACCCAGTACTTC
cdr3_aa: CASSLGLADPQETQYF

v_call: TRBV20-1
clone_size: many
d_call: TRBD1
j_call: TRBJ2-7
cdr3_nt: TGCAGTGCCATGACAGGGGGCGCCTACGAGCAGTACTTC
cdr3_aa: CSAMTGGAYEQYF

v_call: TRBV6-2/TRBV6-3
clone_size: many
d_call: -
j_call: TRBJ2-2
cdr3_nt: TGTGCCAGCAAGACAGGGAGGACCGGGGAGCTGTTTTTT
cdr3_aa: CASKTGRTGELFF

v_call: TRBV25-1
clone_size: few
d_call: -
j_call: TRBJ1-1
cdr3_nt: TGTGCCAGCAGTGACACTGACACTATTGAAGCTTTCTTT
cdr3_aa: CASSDTDTIEAFF

v_call: TRBV24-1
clone_size: many
d_call: TRBD1
j_call: TRBJ2-2
cdr3_nt: TGTGCCACCAGTGATCCTGACAGGGGCGAGAACACCGGGGAGCTGTTTTTT
cdr3_aa: CATSDPDRGENTGELFF

v_call: TRBV29-1
clone_size: many
d_call: -
j_call: TRBJ1-2
cdr3_nt: TGCAGCGTGACACCCTTCAGGGGCAGCATCTCCTATGGCTACACCTTC
cdr3_aa: CSVTPFRGSISYGYTF

v_call: TRBV28
clone_size: many
d_call: -
j_call: TRBJ1-4
cdr3_nt: TGTGCCAGCAGTTTCCGGCGGACGGTCGGAAAACTGTTTTTT
cdr3_aa: CASSFRRTVGKLFF

v_call: TRBV20-1
clone_size: -
d_call: -
j_call: TRBJ2-2
cdr3_nt: TGCTCCACGAGAGACTGGACACTGAACACCGGGGAGCTGTTTTTT
cdr3_aa: CSTRDWTLNTGELFF

v_call: TRBV27
clone_size: -
d_call: -
j_call: TRBJ2-7
cdr3_nt: TGTGCCAGCAGTACTGTTTGGGGGGCCATCGACGAGCAGTACTTC
cdr3_aa: CASSTVWGAIDEQYF

v_call: TRBV6-1
clone_size: -
d_call: -
j_call: TRBJ2-2
cdr3_nt: TGTGCCAGCAGTGAACACGTCGCGAACACCGGGGAGCTGTTTTTT
cdr3_aa: CASSEHVANTGELFF

v_call: TRBV29-1
clone_size: -
d_call: -
j_call: TRBJ2-3
cdr3_nt: TGCAGCGTTGACGCTGGCACAGATACGCAGTATTTT
cdr3_aa: CSVDAGTDTQYF

v_call: TRBV2
clone_size: many
d_call: -
j_call: TRBJ2-1
cdr3_nt: TGTGCCAGCAGACGACTCCGGGAGCAGTTCTTC
cdr3_aa: CASRRLREQFF

v_call: TRBV28
clone_size: few
d_call: TRBD1
j_call: TRBJ1-1
cdr3_nt: TGTGCCAGCAGTCCACAGGGGCCAATGAACACTGAAGCTTTCTTT
cdr3_aa: CASSPQGPMNTEAFF

v_call: TRBV29-1
clone_size: many
d_call: -
j_call: TRBJ2-3
cdr3_nt: TGCAGCCAACGAGGGGAAGGGGGCACAGATACGCAGTATTTT
cdr3_aa: CSQRGEGGTDTQYF